Here is one T cell receptor (beta chain) with its context. This sample was taken from a study of patients and donors after allogeneic stem cell transplantation. TCRdb re-derived calls from the RT-PCR reads in MiXCR, one entry per CDR3 protein. The sample yields some 960,000 distinct CDR3 sequences, around 17% seen once. This CDR3 comprises 18 residues. Looked up from germline, CDR1 is MNHEY and CDR2 is SMNVEV (reference sequence). J was trimmed by 3 bases and V by 1 base; bases with no gene match: 9. The sample was blood, either unsorted or a sorted T cell fraction (not recorded which). This TCR came from a human donor who was either an allogeneic HSCT recipient or a stem cell or donor lymphocyte infusion donor (not recorded which). It is not recorded whose cells these are; they may come from a transplant donor. The J gene is TRBJ2-1, the V gene TRBV27; 10 nucleotides agree with TRBD1. CDR3 DNA: TGTGCCAGCAGTTTATGGGGGGGACAGGGGATATTCTACAATGAGCAGTTCTTC. Its protein product is CASSLWGGQGIFYNEQFF.